This paragraph reports one T cell receptor beta chain. This clonotype showed up just a few times. The antigen it recognizes is unknown. It has no much larger one-base neighbor in the sample; base qualities were not kept. The donors were under 40 Caucasian individuals from Russia, aged 6 to 90 years, who were systemically healthy. Around 9.7 milliliters of peripheral blood were collected from each donor into EDTA-treated Vacutainer tubes. Ficoll-Paque density-gradient centrifugation was used to isolate PBMCs, with at least 6 million obtained per sample. Total RNA, at least 6 micrograms per sample, was extracted from PBMCs with Trizol reagent. For every donor, flow cytometry on a PBMC aliquot measured the percentage of naive CD45RAhigh/CD27high T cells. The library relied on 5' RACE. A second roughly 6 to 11 cycle PCR used a sample-barcoded 5' primer and a J-beta primer mix. A unique molecular identifier was introduced onto each TCR beta cDNA molecule by a template-switch 5' adaptor carrying 12 random nucleotides. Each sample yielded at least 3 million CDR3-containing paired-end reads. All of the RNA was converted into first-strand cDNA using the Mint cDNA synthesis kit, with a TRBC-specific oligonucleotide serving as the primer. Following uracil-DNA glycosylase treatment, all cDNA underwent a first 18-cycle PCR with the universal primers M1SS and BC2_uni_R. In the source study's methods: For normalization, 1 million high-quality reads, each with a distinct molecular identifier, were randomly selected from each sample. Instead of being binned into consensus sequences, reads that shared molecular identifiers were thrown out. MiTCR, with a Q25 quality threshold and the strictest error-elimination algorithm, was used for CDR3 identification, clonotype clustering and error correction. Lower-bound total TCR beta diversity was estimated with a nonparametric unseen species model using Euler transformation. Using fastp at Q25 and MiXCR, TCRdb reprocessed the public reads and kept productive beta chains. Rows with one shared CDR3 protein collapse into an entry with the most common genes and DNA. V and J calls and clone size were set by TCRdb, not the authors. The sample profile shows around 1,800,000 distinct CDR3 sequences; more than 35% of them were found once. The ten most abundant clones make up under 25% of the sample.

The data were obtained in a study of blood T cells in healthy people across ages (dated by TCRdb to the mid-2010s). About the study as a whole: In model experiments, template switching captured roughly one uniquely barcoded TCR beta cDNA molecule for every two T cells. The donors were divided into four age groups: young (average about 16 years), middle-aged (approximately 41), aged (62) and long-lived (nearly 85). Donors of different ages were randomly distributed across sequencing lanes to avoid experimental bias. Two additional independent replicas of 1 million unique cDNA reads from the same blood draw were analyzed for two donors (one aged 18 to 30 and one aged 80 or older). Using deep sequencing normalized with unique cDNA molecular identifiers, the study measured how TCR beta repertoire diversity changes with age.

V sheds 1 base and J sheds 4 bases, leaving 10 bases between their ends. CDR1 and CDR2, looked up from the germline V gene, are SGHTA and FQGNSA. The CDR3 contains 14 residues, cysteine and phenylalanine counted. Only the CDR3 DNA is retained, 42 bases long and in frame from the first base. Paper-wide results and their limitations: Compared with the aged group, more naive CD4+ T cells, fewer expanded clones and increased TCR diversity were shown by the long-lived group, suggesting age selection. Since profiling was done on bulk unsorted PBMCs, naive and antigen-experienced compartments could not be conclusively compared. As age increased, observed TCR beta diversity per million T cells dropped in a roughly linear way, and a significant reduction was already evident by age 40. There was a strong correlation between observed TCR beta diversity and the percentage of naive T cells measured by flow cytometry. Donor CMV infection status was unknown, potentially confounding age-related changes in expanded clonotypes. Total diversity estimates from one million sequenced T cells were considered lower bounds and underestimates.

The sample comprised blood. The chain is encoded by TRBV7-2 joined to TRBJ2-5; TRBD1 could be the D gene, as 5 bases match. This sequence originates from a human donor in good health. The CDR3 region: CASSLGPGLETQYF. The DNA sequence is as follows: TGTGCCAGCAGCTTAGGGCCAGGGCTAGAGACCCAGTACTTC.